The rows below give T cell receptor beta chains drawn from one sample of a study of blood T cell repertoires in COVID-19. TCRdb's copy holds only in-frame clones and misses some; the assay was immunoSEQ multiplex PCR. The table has approximately 170,000 clones, about 88% seen once. The material sequenced was peripheral blood. These receptors came from a man aged 50-59 years who had recovered from COVID-19. Each CDR3 is given with its conserved first and last residue. D genes are given only for firm matches. Some rows have no size entry. The others give once, few or many, or a class for an expanded clone.

d_call	v_call	clone_size	j_call	cdr3_aa	cdr3_nt
TRBD2	TRBV5-4	-	TRBJ2-5	CASSPAGGRTQETQYF	TGTGCCAGCAGCCCCGCGGGGGGCAGAACCCAAGAGACCCAGTACTTC
TRBD1	TRBV7-6	-	TRBJ2-2	CASSTIGQDTNTGELFF	TGTGCCAGCAGCACAATCGGACAGGATACTAACACCGGGGAGCTGTTTTTT
TRBD1	TRBV2	-	TRBJ1-6	CASSVETGDSPLHF	TGTGCCAGCAGTGTCGAGACAGGGGATTCACCCCTCCACTTT
-	TRBV2	-	TRBJ2-7	CASSERFRGGTYEQYF	TGTGCCAGCAGTGAAAGATTCCGTGGCGGGACCTACGAGCAGTACTTC
-	TRBV5-1	-	TRBJ1-5	CASSLDEFSNQPQHF	TGCGCCAGCAGCTTGGACGAGTTTAGCAATCAGCCCCAGCATTTT
-	TRBV4-3	-	TRBJ1-1	CASSLMAGNTEAFF	TGCGCCAGCAGCCTGATGGCAGGGAACACTGAAGCTTTCTTT
TRBD1	TRBV2	-	TRBJ1-1	CASRDRGLNTEAFF	TGTGCCAGCAGGGACAGGGGGTTGAACACTGAAGCTTTCTTT
TRBD1	TRBV3-1/TRBV3-2	-	TRBJ2-2	CASSRQGTNTGELFF	TGTGCCAGCAGCCGACAGGGAACGAACACCGGGGAGCTGTTTTTT
TRBD2	TRBV11-2	-	TRBJ2-4	CASSLDGGGLNIQYF	TGTGCCAGCAGCTTAGATGGGGGGGGATTGAACATTCAGTACTTC
-	TRBV9	-	TRBJ2-5	CASSVATDQETQYF	TGTGCCAGCAGCGTAGCTACCGACCAAGAGACCCAGTACTTC
-	TRBV27	-	TRBJ1-2	CASSLWQDHGYTF	TGTGCCAGCAGTTTATGGCAGGATCATGGCTACACCTTC
TRBD2	TRBV5-1	once	TRBJ2-2	CASSPPLVTSGRAGPSTGELFF	TGCGCCAGCAGCCCACCACTGGTAACTAGCGGGAGGGCCGGTCCATCCACCGGGGAGCTGTTTTTT
-	TRBV10-3	-	TRBJ2-1	CAIRIPFGNEQFF	TGTGCCATCAGGATCCCTTTCGGGAATGAGCAGTTCTTC
TRBD2	TRBV4-3	-	TRBJ2-1	CATLQRGSPNEQFF	TGCGCCACCCTCCAGCGGGGCTCTCCAAATGAGCAGTTCTTC
TRBD2	TRBV7-3	-	TRBJ2-2	CASSLGAGLDTGELFF	TGTGCCAGCAGCTTAGGGGCGGGACTAGACACCGGGGAGCTGTTTTTT
-	TRBV7-2	-	TRBJ1-2	CASSPLGPYGYTF	TGTGCCAGCAGCCCGCTAGGTCCCTATGGCTACACCTTC
TRBD1	TRBV28	-	TRBJ1-2	CASSFLRTGPGYTF	TGTGCCAGCAGTTTCCTTAGGACAGGGCCGGGCTACACCTTC
-	TRBV6-1	-	TRBJ1-4	CASSEDGGLGNEKLFF	TGTGCCAGCAGTGAGGACGGAGGGTTAGGTAATGAAAAACTGTTTTTT
-	TRBV11-2	-	TRBJ1-3	CASRLTGYTIYF	TGTGCCAGCAGACTAACAGGGTACACCATATATTTT
-	TRBV19	-	TRBJ2-1	CASTVRALAPSYNEQFF	TGTGCCAGCACGGTTCGGGCCCTAGCGCCTTCCTACAATGAGCAGTTCTTC
-	TRBV15	-	TRBJ1-3	CATSSNRGGSSGNTIYF	TGTGCCACCAGCAGCAATCGTGGGGGGAGCTCTGGAAACACCATATATTTT
-	TRBV5-1	once	TRBJ2-7	CASRRAGDSYEQYF	TGCGCCAGCAGGCGAGCGGGTGACTCCTACGAGCAGTACTTC
-	TRBV30	-	TRBJ1-6	CAWSSHSLTLHF	TGTGCCTGGAGTTCCCACTCTCTCACCCTCCACTTT
TRBD1	TRBV5-5	-	TRBJ1-6	CASSSIMTGGYNSPLHF	TGTGCCAGCAGCTCTATTATGACAGGGGGCTATAATTCACCCCTCCACTTT
TRBD1	TRBV27	-	TRBJ2-7	CASSRQGTYEQYF	TGTGCCAGCAGTCGACAGGGGACCTACGAGCAGTACTTC
TRBD2	TRBV29-1	few	TRBJ2-1	CTGTSGVTDEQFF	TGCACCGGGACTAGCGGGGTTACGGATGAGCAGTTCTTC
TRBD2	TRBV4-1	-	TRBJ2-7	CASSQDRGGLAGFHEQYF	TGCGCCAGCAGCCAAGATAGGGGCGGGCTAGCGGGATTCCACGAGCAGTACTTC
-	TRBV7-2	-	TRBJ1-2	CASSERAGYDYGYTF	TGTGCCAGCAGCGAAAGAGCAGGTTACGACTATGGCTACACCTTC
TRBD1	TRBV7-8	-	TRBJ1-2	CASSLREQGAVYGYTF	TGTGCCAGCAGCTTAAGAGAACAGGGGGCCGTCTATGGCTACACCTTC
TRBD1	TRBV24-1	once	TRBJ2-1	CATSDQTGGINEQFF	TGTGCCACCAGTGATCAGACAGGGGGAATCAATGAGCAGTTCTTC
TRBD1	TRBV9	-	TRBJ2-7	CASSSPGQGAFEQYF	TGTGCCAGCAGCTCCCCGGGACAGGGGGCATTCGAGCAGTACTTC
TRBD2	TRBV4-2	once	TRBJ2-7	CASSQGTTSYEQYF	TGTGCCAGCAGCCAGGGGACTACTTCCTACGAGCAGTACTTC